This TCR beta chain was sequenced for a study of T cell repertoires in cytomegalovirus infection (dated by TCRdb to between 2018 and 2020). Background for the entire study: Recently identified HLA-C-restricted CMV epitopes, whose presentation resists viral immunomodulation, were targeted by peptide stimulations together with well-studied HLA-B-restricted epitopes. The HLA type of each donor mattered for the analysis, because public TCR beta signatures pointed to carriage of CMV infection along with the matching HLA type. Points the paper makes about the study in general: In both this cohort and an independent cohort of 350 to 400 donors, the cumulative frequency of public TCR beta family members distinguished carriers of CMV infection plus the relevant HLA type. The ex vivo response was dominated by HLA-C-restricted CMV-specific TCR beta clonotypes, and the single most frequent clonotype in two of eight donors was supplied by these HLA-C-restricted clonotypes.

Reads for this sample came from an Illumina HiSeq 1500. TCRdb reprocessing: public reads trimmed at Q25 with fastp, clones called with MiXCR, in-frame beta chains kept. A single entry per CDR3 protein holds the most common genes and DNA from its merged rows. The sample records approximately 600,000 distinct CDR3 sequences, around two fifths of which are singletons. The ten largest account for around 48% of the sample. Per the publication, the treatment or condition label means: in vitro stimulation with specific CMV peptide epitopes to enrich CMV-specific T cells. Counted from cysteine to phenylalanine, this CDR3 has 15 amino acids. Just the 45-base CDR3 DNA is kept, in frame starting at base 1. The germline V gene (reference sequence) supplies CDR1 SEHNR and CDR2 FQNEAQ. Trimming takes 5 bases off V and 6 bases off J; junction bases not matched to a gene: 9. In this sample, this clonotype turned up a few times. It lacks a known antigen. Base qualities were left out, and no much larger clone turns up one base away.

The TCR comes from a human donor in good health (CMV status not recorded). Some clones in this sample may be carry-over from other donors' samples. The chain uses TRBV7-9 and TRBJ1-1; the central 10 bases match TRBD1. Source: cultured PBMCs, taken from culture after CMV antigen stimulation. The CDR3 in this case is CASSPGQGETAEAFF. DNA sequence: TGTGCCAGCAGCCCTGGACAGGGGGAAACGGCTGAAGCTTTCTTT. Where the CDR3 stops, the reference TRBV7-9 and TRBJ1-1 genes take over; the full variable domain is DTGVSQNPRHKITKRGQNVTFRCDPISEHNRLYWYRQTLGQGPEFLTYFQNEAQLEKSRLLSDRFSAERPKGSFSTLEIQRTEQGDSAMYLCASSPGQGETAEAFFGQGTRLTVV.